This entry features one TCR beta chain sequence. Its antigen is not known. This entry belongs to a study of T cells after yellow fever vaccination. Study context: Preparing low-cell-number fractions relied on SMART-Seq v4 Ultra Low Input.

Study-level points and caveats: Weaker in magnitude, the secondary response showed a faster peak on day 5 versus 15.

5'RACE template switching generated TCR cDNA, adding a universal primer site and UMIs. TCRdb passed the 5' RACE reads through MiXCR, listing each CDR3 protein once. The table has more than 300,000 distinct CDR3 sequences, around 11% seen once. The sequenced sample was CD4+ T cells sorted from PBMCs, obtained 45 days after the yellow fever booster vaccination. This receptor was identified in a man younger than 30 who received the YFV17D yellow fever vaccine.

The CDR3 coding sequence is TGCAGCGTTGAGGACAGGGGGCTCGCCGGGGAGCTGTTTTTT. Protein product: CSVEDRGLAGELFF. The chain recombines TRBV29-1 with TRBJ2-2; the match to TRBD1 covers 11 bases. CDR1 and CDR2 from the germline V gene are SQVTM and ANQGSEA. CDR3 length: 14 amino acids. J lost 6 bases, V lost 3 bases, and 3 bases had no gene match.